The 18 T cell receptor beta chains presented below share a single source sample, sequenced in a study of T-cell memory formation after mild COVID-19 (dated by TCRdb to the early 2020s). The method behind the library was 5' RACE. Sequencing was performed on an Illumina NovaSeq 6000. The public reads were quality trimmed at Q25 with fastp and then assembled into clones with MiXCR by TCRdb, keeping productive beta chains. Rows with one shared CDR3 protein collapse into an entry with the most common genes and DNA. The sample contains about 200,000 distinct CDR3 sequences, roughly 18% of them found a single time. The ten most abundant clones make up around 2.4% of the sample. The sequencing input was PBMCs or a T cell subset sorted from them (not recorded which). These receptors all come from an adult woman who had mild COVID-19 (a few samples of this study predate the infection). The sample titles of this study are shuffled in the database, so cell type and time point are left out; the donor was told from shared clones.

The chain is built from TRBV12-3 or TRBV12-4 and TRBJ1-2, with TRBD1 identical over 8 bases. The CDR3 is 12 amino acids. With 7 bases clipped from V and 6 bases from J, the junction kept 4 bases outside the gene matches. CDR3 residues: CASTVRGHGYTF. CDR3 in DNA: TGTGCCAGCACCGTCAGGGGGCATGGCTACACCTTC.

This rearrangement joins TRBV2 to TRBJ1-2; TRBD1 agrees at 8 bases. Trimming removed 5 bases from V and 7 bases from J; junction bases left unmatched: 9. Germline loops: CDR1 SNHLY, CDR2 FYNNEI. The CDR3 runs 14 residues. The CDR3 is CASSKGQQGAGYTF. The CDR3, as DNA: TGTGCCAGCAGTAAAGGACAGCAGGGGGCTGGCTACACCTTC. The full variable domain, rest sourced from reference TRBV2 and TRBJ1-2, is EPEVTQTPSHQVTQMGQEVILRCVPISNHLYFYWYRQILGQKVEFLVSFYNNEISEKSEIFDDQFSVERPDGSNFTLKIRSTKLEDSAMYFCASSKGQQGAGYTFGSGTRLTVV.

This sequence joins TRBV6-1 and TRBJ2-2; D unclear. This CDR3 has 11 amino acids. Per the germline V gene, CDR1 is MNHNS and CDR2 is SASEGT. Trimming pared 7 bases from V and 6 bases from J, leaving 6 bases between. The CDR3 nucleotides read TGTGCCAGCAATGGGGCCGGGGAGCTGTTTTTT. Translation gives CASNGAGELFF.

This clonotype was counted at least ten times. V usage is TRBV5-1 and J usage is TRBJ1-1; D remains unclear. The CDR3 is 16 residues long. CDR1 is SGHRS and CDR2 is YFSETQ in the germline V gene. Trimming removed 0 bases from V and 5 bases from J, with 17 bases in between. Here the CDR3 reads CASSLEWAGGRTEAFF. Here the CDR3 DNA reads TGCGCCAGCAGCTTGGAGTGGGCAGGTGGGCGGACTGAAGCTTTCTTT. The full variable domain, in which reference TRBV5-1 and TRBJ1-1 provide the parts outside the CDR3, is KAGVTQTPRYLIKTRGQQVTLSCSPISGHRSVSWYQQTPGQGLQFLFEYFSETQRNKGNFPGRFSGRQFSNSRSEMNVSTLELGDSALYLCASSLEWAGGRTEAFFGQGTRLTVV.

The CDR3 sequence: CASRLANTGELFF. The CDR3 DNA sequence: TGTGCCAGCCGACTAGCTAACACCGGGGAGCTGTTTTTT. V gene TRBV7-3 combines with J gene TRBJ2-2, with 7 bases fitting TRBD2. The CDR3 has 13 residues. V trimming: 8 bases; J trimming: 2 bases; junction bases outside the gene matches: 2. CDR1 and CDR2 (germline): SGHTA, FQGTGA.

The V call is TRBV20-1, the J call TRBJ1-6, with 7 positions matching TRBD1. The CDR3 consists of 14 residues. Germline assignment: CDR1 DFQATT and CDR2 SNEGSKA (reference sequence). Trimming cost V 2 bases and J 6 bases; bases outside gene matches: 4. The CDR3 region has the DNA TGCAGTGCTAGACCGGGACAGAGTAATTCACCCCTCCACTTT. Translating gives CSARPGQSNSPLHF.

Only a few counts were recorded for this clonotype. V usage is TRBV5-1 and J usage is TRBJ1-2, with 10 bases matching TRBD1. This CDR3 spans 14 amino acids. V lost 6 bases to trimming and J lost 3 bases; unmatched junction nucleotides: 5. Germline CDR1 and CDR2: SGHRS and YFSETQ. The CDR3 region is CASNRDRGDYGYTF. DNA for the CDR3: TGCGCCAGCAACCGGGACAGGGGTGACTATGGCTACACCTTC.

This clonotype was recorded many times. J is TRBJ2-6 and V is TRBV7-3; possible D gene TRBD2, 5 bases. There are 14 residues in the CDR3. In germline, CDR1 is SGHTA, CDR2 FQGTGA. The ends were cut back, 7 bases at V and 1 base at J, with 8 bases in the middle. The CDR3 nucleotides are TGTGCCAGCACCCGGGAATCTGGGGCCAACGTCCTGACTTTC. Its translation is CASTRESGANVLTF.

This clonotype showed up just a few times. The chain is built from TRBV29-1 and TRBJ2-1; D not resolved. The CDR3 spans 12 residues. V was clipped by 4 bases and J by 8 bases, with 12 bases between them. The germline CDR1 and CDR2 sequences are SQVTM and ANQGSEA. In DNA, the CDR3 is TGCAGCGTTGTAACTTCCCTGTATGAGCAGTTCTTC. This encodes CSVVTSLYEQFF.

The table lists this clonotype with a few counts. The chain has TRBV12-3 or TRBV12-4 and TRBJ1-5, with D uncertain. V lost 5 bases to trimming and J lost 3 bases, with 14 bases between them. This CDR3 contains 15 residues. The CDR3 DNA follows: TGTGCCAGCAGTACTCGAGCGGGAATCAATCAGCCCCAGCATTTT. Protein sequence: CASSTRAGINQPQHF.

The rearrangement joins TRBV25-1 to TRBJ2-6; possible D gene TRBD1, 5 bases. This CDR3 comprises 16 residues. CDR1 is MGHDK and CDR2 is SYGVNS in the germline V gene. The V gene lost 3 bases and the J gene lost 2 bases, with 11 bases spanning the gap. This CDR3 is CASSDKGIPGANVLTF. The CDR3 DNA sequence: TGTGCCAGCAGTGATAAGGGGATTCCTGGGGCCAACGTCCTGACTTTC.

The chain carries TRBV15 and TRBJ1-2, with no clear D. The CDR3 contains 13 residues. V gave up 5 bases and J gave up 5 bases, with 12 bases separating them. CDR1 and CDR2 (germline): LNHNV, YYDKDF (reference sequence). The CDR3 is CATSSRTDYGYTF. The CDR3 region has the DNA TGTGCCACCAGCTCCCGGACGGATTATGGCTACACCTTC.

This clonotype has more than one count but fewer than ten. The V call is TRBV21-1, the J call TRBJ1-1; the table assigns TRBD1, which was not confirmed against the DNA. TRBV21-1 is a listed pseudogene. The CDR3 totals 18 residues. The CDR3 region is CASSKEPGTDEVATEAFF. The CDR3 nucleotides read TGTGCCAGCAGCAAAGAACCCGGGACAGATGAGGTTGCTACTGAAGCTTTCTTT.

The rearrangement links TRBV27 to TRBJ1-2; 7 bases fit TRBD1. CDR1 and CDR2 from the germline V gene are MNHEY and SMNVEV (reference sequence). The V segment lost 3 bases and the J segment 6 bases; nucleotides outside the gene matches: 7. The CDR3 covers 14 residues. The CDR3 spells CASSFRRQGDGYTF. The CDR3 nucleotides are TGTGCCAGCAGTTTCCGCCGACAGGGAGATGGCTACACCTTC.

For the CDR3, the DNA is TGTGCCAGCAGGGGGACTAGCGGGATATACGAGCAGTACTTC. Residues: CASRGTSGIYEQYF. The rearrangement links TRBV12-3 or TRBV12-4 to TRBJ2-7, with 13 bases that match TRBD2. The CDR3 totals 14 residues. After removal of 6 bases from V and 4 bases from J, the junction contained 3 bases not matched to a gene.

V is TRBV12-3 or TRBV12-4 and J is TRBJ2-2, with D maybe TRBD2 (5 bases). V gave up 3 bases and J gave up 5 bases, with 10 bases separating them. This CDR3 comprises 14 residues. CDR3 in DNA: TGTGCCAGCAGTTTTTACGGGGAGACCGGGGAGCTGTTTTTT. It codes for CASSFYGETGELFF.

This chain uses TRBV12-3 or TRBV12-4 with TRBJ2-3, with D uncertain. Trimming pared 3 bases from V and 7 bases from J, leaving 14 bases between. The CDR3 spans 14 residues. CDR3 protein: CASSFSEPPNTQYF. CDR3 coding DNA: TGTGCCAGCAGTTTTTCAGAGCCACCTAATACGCAGTATTTT.

The genes are TRBV19 and TRBJ1-1, with 7 bases that match TRBD1. CDR1 and CDR2 (germline): LNHDA, SQIVND (reference sequence). The CDR3 consists of 15 residues. Trimming at V came to 7 bases and at J to 4 bases, leaving 12 bases not matched to a gene. This chain's CDR3 is CASNDRAQHLTEAFF. The CDR3, as DNA: TGTGCCAGTAACGACAGGGCGCAGCATCTCACTGAAGCTTTCTTT.